The 28 T cell receptor beta chains in this list originate from one sample, sequenced in a study of shared clonotypes between healthy human individuals. Here immunoSEQ multiplex PCR was the method, and the copy in TCRdb shows in-frame clones only, minus some. Of 180,000 or so clones in the sample, 80% to 95% are singletons; the top ten hold around 0.067%. The sequencing input was naive CD4+ T cells sorted from blood. Sample subset: CD45RA+ positively selected. The receptor set was obtained from a woman in her twenties or thirties in good health.

This clone was detected a few times. The chain links TRBV27 to TRBJ2-7, with 9 positions matching TRBD1. The ends lost 5 bases at V and 2 bases at J; junction bases unmatched: 7. This CDR3 has 15 residues. In germline, CDR1 is MNHEY, CDR2 SMNVEV (reference sequence). CDR3 amino acids: CASSPGQGTTYEQYF. The CDR3 coding sequence is TGTGCCAGCAGTCCGGGACAGGGAACGACCTACGAGCAGTACTTC.

The chain couples TRBV7-9 to TRBJ2-2; no firm D call. Germline values: CDR1 SEHNR, CDR2 FQNEAQ (reference sequence). V was cut by 2 bases and J by 7 bases, with 17 bases left in between. The CDR3 is 16 residues long. The CDR3 region has the DNA TGTGCCAGCAGCTTAATTTGGCCCGGGTTTGGCGGGGAGCTGTTTTTT. It specifies CASSLIWPGFGGELFF.

The chain carries TRBV6-1 and TRBJ1-1; TRBD1 is a possible D gene (5 bases). The V end was cut by 2 bases, the J end by 5 bases, with 15 bases between. The CDR3 contains 15 residues. Germline V gene sequence: CDR1 MNHNS, CDR2 SASEGT. This chain's CDR3 is CASSERDQGKTEAFF. CDR3 in DNA: TGTGCCAGCAGTGAAAGAGACCAGGGTAAAACTGAAGCTTTCTTT.

The chain is built from TRBV18 and TRBJ2-5, with D unclear. Trimming shortened V by 4 bases and J by 3 bases, and 12 bases separated the two germline ends. The germline V gene has CDR1 KGHSH and CDR2 LQKENI. The CDR3 totals 14 residues. The CDR3 here is CASSLVFGEETQYF. CDR3 bases: TGTGCCAGCTCACTTGTTTTTGGGGAAGAGACCCAGTACTTC.

CDR3 in amino acids: CASSLYLPGQGAGGYTF. The CDR3 DNA follows: TGTGCCAGCAGTTTATATTTGCCGGGGCAGGGGGCGGGTGGCTACACCTTC. The chain joins TRBV28 to TRBJ1-2, with TRBD1 matching over 8 bases. Germline-derived CDR1 and CDR2 are MDHEN and SYDVKM. The CDR3 is made up of 17 amino acids. J lost 7 bases, V lost 1 base, and 14 bases had no gene match.

V gene TRBV7-9 combines with J gene TRBJ1-1; 7 nucleotides agree with TRBD1. With 5 bases clipped from V and 0 bases from J, the junction kept 6 bases outside the gene matches. Germline loops: CDR1 SEHNR, CDR2 FQNEAQ (reference sequence). The CDR3 is 15 residues long. The CDR3 coding sequence is TGTGCCAGCAGCGGGGGGGACAGCTTGAACACTGAAGCTTTCTTT. Translating it yields CASSGGDSLNTEAFF.

V is TRBV7-2 and J is TRBJ1-2; weak D call: TRBD1 (6 bases). This CDR3 comprises 16 residues. V shed 4 bases and J shed 1 base, with 16 bases lying between them. Germline V gene sequence: CDR1 SGHTA, CDR2 FQGNSA. CDR3 nucleotide sequence: TGTGCCAGCAGCTCCCCGGGGGGGGGCAATAACTATGGCTACACCTTC. Translating it yields CASSSPGGGNNYGYTF.

In this sample, this clone turned up once. The genes are TRBV5-1 and TRBJ1-1, with unresolved D. Germline V gene lookup returns CDR1 SGHRS and CDR2 YFSETQ. V lost 4 bases, J lost 5 bases, and 21 bases lay in between. CDR3 length equals 16 residues. The chain's CDR3 is CASSPDPSFPTTEAFF. The CDR3 DNA is TGCGCCAGCAGCCCCGACCCATCTTTTCCTACAACTGAAGCTTTCTTT. Full variable domain (rest looked up from reference TRBV5-1 and TRBJ1-1): KAGVTQTPRYLIKTRGQQVTLSCSPISGHRSVSWYQQTPGQGLQFLFEYFSETQRNKGNFPGRFSGRQFSNSRSEMNVSTLELGDSALYLCASSPDPSFPTTEAFFGQGTRLTVV.

The rearrangement joins TRBV5-4 to TRBJ2-3; no reliable D call. Germline values: CDR1 SGHNT, CDR2 YYREEE (reference sequence). This CDR3 contains 13 residues. V lost 0 bases, J lost 1 base, and 3 bases lay in between. Written as DNA, the CDR3 is TGTGCCAGCAGCTTGGTGGGCACAGATACGCAGTATTTT. Protein sequence: CASSLVGTDTQYF.

The chain recombines TRBV27 with TRBJ2-1; D uncertain. The CDR3 covers 13 residues. Looked up from germline, CDR1 is MNHEY and CDR2 is SMNVEV (reference sequence). V dropped 6 bases and J dropped 4 bases, with 10 bases sitting between them. In DNA, the CDR3 is TGTGCCAGCAGGACGGTAAAATACAATGAGCAGTTCTTC. Translated: CASRTVKYNEQFF.

The chain uses TRBV4-1 and TRBJ1-4; maybe TRBD1 (5 bases). V lost 3 bases and J 4 bases, leaving 12 bases between the germline ends. Germline values: CDR1 MGHRA, CDR2 YSYEKL. This CDR3 is built from 15 residues. The CDR3, as DNA: TGCGCCAGCAGCCAGGCGGGACGGGTTAATGAAAAACTGTTTTTT. Its translation: CASSQAGRVNEKLFF.

The table lists this clone with a few counts. The V call is TRBV30, the J call TRBJ1-5; D perhaps matches TRBD1 (6 bases). The CDR3 covers 15 residues. Germline V CDR1 and CDR2: GTSNPN, SVGIG (reference sequence). V lost 4 bases, J lost 4 bases, and 17 bases lay in between. The DNA for the CDR3 is TGTGCCTGGAACACGGGACAACTCCGGAATCAGCCCCAGCATTTT. This encodes CAWNTGQLRNQPQHF.

The V and J genes are TRBV28 and TRBJ2-7, with 7 bases fitting TRBD1. V was pared by 5 bases and J by 3 bases, with 10 bases of the junction left unmatched. CDR1 MDHEN and CDR2 SYDVKM come from the germline V gene. CDR3 length equals 15 residues. The CDR3 nucleotides read TGTGCCAGCAGTCTGCCAGGGACAGCCAGCTACGAGCAGTACTTC. This gives the protein CASSLPGTASYEQYF.

V usage is TRBV18 and J usage is TRBJ2-2; 13 bases are shared with TRBD2. The germline CDR1 and CDR2 sequences are KGHSH and LQKENI. CDR3 length equals 20 residues. With 3 bases clipped from V and 4 bases from J, the junction kept 14 bases outside the gene matches. CDR3: CASSPRTSGSPNLGTGELFF. The DNA for the CDR3 is TGTGCCAGCTCACCCAGGACTAGCGGGAGTCCCAACCTGGGCACCGGGGAGCTGTTTTTT. The full variable domain, in which reference TRBV18 and TRBJ2-2 provide the parts outside the CDR3, is NAGVMQNPRHLVRRRGQEARLRCSPMKGHSHVYWYRQLPEEGLKFMVYLQKENIIDESGMPKERFSAEFPKEGPSILRIQQVVRGDSAAYFCASSPRTSGSPNLGTGELFFGEGSRLTVL.

This clone was found once. The chain links TRBV19 to TRBJ2-3, with unresolved D. Germline V gene data show CDR1 as LNHDA and CDR2 as SQIVND (reference sequence). The CDR3 is made up of 12 amino acids. V lost 6 bases and J lost 0, with 4 bases in between. The CDR3 DNA follows: TGTGCCAGTAGGGGAAGCACAGATACGCAGTATTTT. Its protein is CASRGSTDTQYF.

This chain links TRBV6-6 with TRBJ2-3; 8 positions agree with TRBD2. This CDR3 comprises 15 residues. Germline CDR1 MNHNY, CDR2 SVGAGI (reference sequence). V was clipped by 5 bases and J by 3 bases; unmatched bases: 7. CDR3 sequence reads: CASSTREVGTDTQYF. CDR3 nucleotides: TGTGCCAGCAGTACGCGGGAGGTCGGAACAGATACGCAGTATTTT.

On this clone: Other DNA variants within this sample encode the same CDR3. J is TRBJ2-7 and V is TRBV18; D is possibly TRBD1 or TRBD2 (6 bases each). V lost 2 bases and J lost 0, with 8 bases in between. The CDR3 is 14 amino acids. CDR1 KGHSH and CDR2 LQKENI come from the germline V gene. CDR3 sequence (DNA): TGTGCCAGCTCACCAAGGGGGGACTCCTACGAGCAGTACTTC. This encodes CASSPRGDSYEQYF. Filled out from reference TRBV18 and TRBJ2-7, the complete variable domain reads NAGVMQNPRHLVRRRGQEARLRCSPMKGHSHVYWYRQLPEEGLKFMVYLQKENIIDESGMPKERFSAEFPKEGPSILRIQQVVRGDSAAYFCASSPRGDSYEQYFGPGTRLTVT.

V gene TRBV6-5 combines with J gene TRBJ1-5, with D perhaps matching TRBD1 (5 bases). Germline loops: CDR1 MNHEY, CDR2 SVGAGI. V shed 0 bases and J shed 3 bases, with 9 bases lying between them. CDR3 size: 15 residues. CDR3: CASSYSRGDNQPQHF. The CDR3 DNA sequence: TGTGCCAGCAGTTACTCCCGGGGGGACAATCAGCCCCAGCATTTT.

The chain couples TRBV29-1 to TRBJ2-7; the match to TRBD2 covers 14 bases. Per germline, CDR1 SQVTM and CDR2 ANQGSEA. The CDR3 is made up of 16 amino acids. Trimming at V came to 3 bases and at J to 1 base, leaving 5 bases not matched to a gene. The CDR3 bases are TGCAGCGTTGAGGGACTAGCGGGAGAGGGGTCCTACGAGCAGTACTTC. Encoded protein: CSVEGLAGEGSYEQYF.

This clone has only one observation. The chain combines TRBV7-9 with TRBJ1-1, with D unclear. CDR3 length: 14 residues. V was shortened by 2 bases and J by 0 bases, with 7 bases between the two germline ends. The germline gives CDR1 SEHNR, CDR2 FQNEAQ (reference sequence). The CDR3 coding sequence is TGTGCCAGCAGCTTATCCGGGATGAACACTGAAGCTTTCTTT. Translated: CASSLSGMNTEAFF.

The V and J genes are TRBV5-1 and TRBJ1-3; D perhaps matches TRBD1 (5 bases). CDR1 and CDR2 from the germline V gene are SGHRS and YFSETQ. The CDR3 is 18 amino acids. Between the trimmed V and J ends, which lost 0 bases and 3 bases, there was a span of 19 bases. In nucleotides, the CDR3 is TGCGCCAGCAGCTTGGATTCTGGGGCGGAGGGATTTGGAAACACCATATATTTT. Amino acid sequence: CASSLDSGAEGFGNTIYF.

This clone showed up just once. The rearrangement joins TRBV2 to TRBJ1-5; 8 nucleotides agree with TRBD1. Germline V gene data show CDR1 as SNHLY and CDR2 as FYNNEI. V shed 7 bases, J shed 7 bases, and the junction held 9 bases outside the gene matches. There are 14 residues in the CDR3. This CDR3 reads CASKEDRAGQPQHF. The CDR3 DNA reads TGTGCCAGCAAAGAGGACAGGGCAGGACAGCCCCAGCATTTT.

The rearrangement links TRBV18 to TRBJ1-2; D is ambiguous. The CDR3 spans 13 residues. Germline V gene data show CDR1 as KGHSH and CDR2 as LQKENI. V was clipped by 3 bases and J by 1 base, with 6 bases between them. Here the CDR3 DNA reads TGTGCCAGCTCACCCGAAGATAACTATGGCTACACCTTC. This encodes CASSPEDNYGYTF.

This chain connects TRBV19 to TRBJ1-5, with a weak D call TRBD1 (6 bases). The CDR3 is 16 residues long. The germline gives CDR1 LNHDA, CDR2 SQIVND (reference sequence). The germline V and J ends were trimmed by 2 bases and 7 bases, with 18 bases remaining between them. CDR3 loop: CASSIRAGVRGQPQHF. The DNA of the CDR3 is TGTGCCAGTAGTATAAGGGCAGGGGTACGGGGCCAGCCCCAGCATTTT.

The chain uses TRBV15 and TRBJ2-6; D is ambiguous. The CDR3 contains 15 residues. The germline gives CDR1 LNHNV, CDR2 YYDKDF (reference sequence). The ends were cut back, 9 bases at V and 0 bases at J, with 12 bases in the middle. CDR3 region: CATSINLSGANVLTF. CDR3 DNA sequence: TGTGCCACTTCAATAAACCTCTCTGGGGCCAACGTCCTGACTTTC.

The CDR3 DNA reads as TGTGCCAGCAGCCCTAGTACTAGCGGGAGATACACCTACGAGCAGTACTTC. Translation gives CASSPSTSGRYTYEQYF. The V call is TRBV5-6, the J call TRBJ2-7; TRBD2 matches at 11 bases. Trimming took 4 bases from V and 2 from J; bases not matched to a gene: 11. The germline CDR1 and CDR2 sequences are SGHDT and YYEEEE. This CDR3 spans 17 amino acids.

This clone appeared a few times. The chain combines TRBV7-9 with TRBJ2-7, with D tentatively TRBD1 (6 bases). The CDR3 contains 13 residues. Trimming took 8 bases from V and 6 from J, leaving 17 bases between them. Looked up from germline, CDR1 is SEHNR and CDR2 is FQNEAQ (reference sequence). CDR3: CASGGSGTSEQYF. CDR3 bases: TGTGCCAGCGGTGGATCCGGGACAAGCGAGCAGTACTTC.

This sequence joins TRBV5-4 and TRBJ2-7; D possibly corresponds to TRBD1 (6 bases). V dropped 0 bases and J dropped 3 bases, with 10 bases sitting between them. Germline V gives CDR1 SGHNT, CDR2 YYREEE (reference sequence). This CDR3 contains 14 residues. This CDR3 is CASSLEARGYEQYF. CDR3 sequence (DNA): TGTGCCAGCAGCTTGGAGGCCAGGGGCTACGAGCAGTACTTC. The whole variable domain, filled in from reference TRBV5-4 and TRBJ2-7, reads ETGVTQSPTHLIKTRGQQVTLRCSSQSGHNTVSWYQQALGQGPQFIFQYYREEENGRGNFPPRFSGLQFPNYSSELNVNALELDDSALYLCASSLEARGYEQYFGPGTRLTVT.